The 8 T cell receptor beta chains presented below share a single source sample, sequenced in a study of cytomegalovirus exposure and HLA in healthy donors. PCR involved 60 Vbeta and 13 Jbeta primers. Produced via immunoSEQ multiplex PCR; TCRdb's table is partial and in-frame only. The sample lists roughly 200,000 clones; roughly 80% were seen once. Material for sequencing was PBMCs. Receptors originate from a woman aged 18-29 years in good health and CMV-seronegative.

The chain has TRBV7-4 and TRBJ2-7; the match to TRBD1 covers 8 bases. The CDR3 contains 17 residues. V lost 1 base, J lost 1 base, and 9 bases stayed unmatched. From germline, CDR1 is SGHVT and CDR2 SQSDAQ. CDR3 protein: CASSLEVRRQGSYEQYV. DNA of the CDR3: TGTGCCAGCAGCTTAGAGGTCAGGAGACAGGGGTCCTACGAGCAGTACGTC.

The V and J genes are TRBV5-4 and TRBJ2-7; no clear D gene. The CDR3 is 13 amino acids. The ends were cut back, 0 bases at V and 6 bases at J, with 10 bases in the middle. CDR1 is SGHNT and CDR2 is YYREEE in the germline V gene (reference sequence). CDR3: CASSLEPGSEQYV. The CDR3 DNA sequence: TGTGCCAGCAGCTTGGAACCAGGATCCGAGCAGTACGTC.

The chain employs TRBV7-9 and TRBJ2-1; 7 bases match TRBD2. J was trimmed by 4 bases and V by 4 bases; bases with no gene match: 7. The CDR3 sequence is 15 residues long. From germline, CDR1 is SEHNR and CDR2 FQNEAQ (reference sequence). CDR3 sequence (DNA): TGTGCCAGCAGCTCCCTAGCGGCTAAATACAATGAGCAGTTCTTC. Encoded protein: CASSSLAAKYNEQFF.

The genes are TRBV14 and TRBJ1-4, with TRBD1 identical over 7 bases. V shed 4 bases, J shed 11 bases, and the junction held 7 bases outside the gene matches. The CDR3 runs to 13 residues. CDR1 is SGHDN and CDR2 is FVKESK in the germline V gene. The CDR3 protein is CASSRQGVRKLFF. The DNA for the CDR3 is TGTGCCAGCAGCCGTCAGGGGGTTCGGAAACTGTTTTTT.

The rearrangement links TRBV2 to TRBJ2-2; 9 positions match TRBD2. V was clipped by 7 bases and J by 6 bases; unmatched bases: 6. In germline, CDR1 is SNHLY, CDR2 FYNNEI. This CDR3 is built from 14 residues. This CDR3 is CASMAGGPPGELFF. The CDR3 nucleotides are TGTGCCAGCATGGCGGGAGGGCCACCCGGGGAGCTGTTTTTT.

The rearrangement joins TRBV19 to TRBJ1-1; D is unresolved. CDR3 length: 11 residues. Germline loops: CDR1 LNHDA, CDR2 SQIVND (reference sequence). V was cut by 6 bases and J by 0 bases, with 2 bases left in between. This chain's CDR3 is CASSVNTEAFF. In DNA form, the CDR3 reads TGTGCCAGTAGCGTGAACACTGAAGCTTTCTTT.

The CDR3 sequence: CASSLGTQYGYTF. CDR3 coding DNA: TGTGCCAGCAGTTTAGGGACACAATATGGCTACACCTTC. The chain has TRBV27 and TRBJ1-2; the D gene is possibly TRBD1 (6 bases). Deletions cut 2 bases from V and 5 bases from J, with 9 bases between. The CDR3 totals 13 residues. CDR1 and CDR2 (germline): MNHEY, SMNVEV (reference sequence).

The J gene is TRBJ2-3, the V gene TRBV6-6; TRBD1 matches 11 bases. This CDR3 spans 14 amino acids. With 6 bases clipped from V and 4 bases from J, the junction kept 3 bases outside the gene matches. CDR1 and CDR2 from the germline V gene are MNHNY and SVGAGI (reference sequence). The CDR3 nucleotides read TGTGCCAGCAGCCCGGGACAGGGGGCAGATACGCAGTATTTT. As protein: CASSPGQGADTQYF.